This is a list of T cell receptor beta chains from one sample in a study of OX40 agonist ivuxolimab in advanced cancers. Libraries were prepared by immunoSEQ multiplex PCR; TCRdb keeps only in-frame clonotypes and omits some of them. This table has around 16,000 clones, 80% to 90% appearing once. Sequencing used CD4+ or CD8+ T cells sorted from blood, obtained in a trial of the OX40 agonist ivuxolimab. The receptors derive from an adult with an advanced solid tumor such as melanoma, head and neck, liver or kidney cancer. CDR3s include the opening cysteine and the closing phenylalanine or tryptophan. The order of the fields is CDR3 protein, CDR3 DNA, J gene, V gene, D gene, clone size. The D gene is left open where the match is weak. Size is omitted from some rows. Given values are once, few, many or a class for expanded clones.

CDR3: CASSITPRLNTEAFF; DNA: TGTGCCAGTAGTATAACCCCTCGGTTGAACACTGAAGCTTTCTTT; J: TRBJ1-1; V: TRBV19; D: NA; size: once
CDR3: CASSAGDTGELFF; DNA: TGTGCCAGCAGTGCAGGGGACACCGGGGAGCTGTTTTTT; J: TRBJ2-2; V: TRBV6-4; D: NA; size: NA
CDR3: CASGEGGKTQYF; DNA: TGTGCCAGCGGCGAGGGGGGTAAGACCCAGTACTTC; J: TRBJ2-5; V: TRBV7-8; D: NA; size: NA
CDR3: CATSRDRQQNTEAFF; DNA: TGTGCCACCAGCAGAGATAGACAGCAGAACACTGAAGCTTTCTTT; J: TRBJ1-1; V: TRBV15; D: NA; size: few
CDR3: CASTFGHEQFF; DNA: TGTGCCAGCACCTTCGGCCATGAGCAGTTCTTC; J: TRBJ2-1; V: TRBV5-6; D: NA; size: NA
CDR3: CASSLRQSEQYF; DNA: TGTGCCAGCTCACTACGACAATCCGAGCAGTACTTC; J: TRBJ2-7; V: TRBV18; D: NA; size: NA
CDR3: CASSLQGAGELFF; DNA: TGTGCCAGCAGCCTCCAGGGGGCCGGGGAGCTGTTTTTT; J: TRBJ2-2; V: TRBV4-2; D: TRBD1; size: NA
CDR3: CASLDPGHTGELFF; DNA: TGTGCCAGCCTGGACCCCGGGCATACCGGGGAGCTGTTTTTT; J: TRBJ2-2; V: TRBV19; D: NA; size: NA
CDR3: CSVDLGTSTDTQYF; DNA: TGCAGCGTTGATCTAGGGACTAGCACAGATACGCAGTATTTT; J: TRBJ2-3; V: TRBV29-1; D: NA; size: NA
CDR3: CATSGRDGTNEKLFF; DNA: TGTGCCACCAGCGGCCGGGACGGAACTAATGAAAAACTGTTTTTT; J: TRBJ1-4; V: TRBV15; D: NA; size: NA
CDR3: CASSTYYEQYF; DNA: TGTGCCAGCAGCACGTATTACGAGCAGTACTTC; J: TRBJ2-7; V: TRBV28; D: NA; size: few
CDR3: CASSTGDSGNDIQYF; DNA: TGTGCCAGTAGTACGGGGGACAGTGGAAATGACATTCAGTACTTC; J: TRBJ2-4; V: TRBV19; D: NA; size: NA
CDR3: CASTPAYEQYF; DNA: TGTGCCAGCACCCCCGCCTACGAGCAGTACTTC; J: TRBJ2-7; V: TRBV6-1; D: NA; size: once
CDR3: CASSLEPGLQYNSPLHF; DNA: TGTGCCAGCAGCCTAGAGCCCGGACTCCAATATAATTCACCCCTCCACTTT; J: TRBJ1-6; V: TRBV27; D: NA; size: NA
CDR3: CASSPALATAPETQYF; DNA: TGTGCCAGTAGTCCAGCCCTCGCTACTGCCCCGGAGACCCAGTACTTC; J: TRBJ2-5; V: TRBV19; D: NA; size: NA
CDR3: CASSAGQGVGETQYF; DNA: TGTGCCAGCAGCGCGGGACAGGGAGTCGGAGAGACCCAGTACTTC; J: TRBJ2-5; V: TRBV9; D: TRBD1; size: NA
CDR3: CASSFTGFGRNEQFF; DNA: TGTGCCAGCAGCTTTACGGGATTTGGGAGGAATGAGCAGTTCTTC; J: TRBJ2-1; V: TRBV7-3; D: NA; size: NA
CDR3: CASGPGPGYSGNTIYF; DNA: TGTGCCAGTGGCCCTGGCCCTGGCTACTCTGGAAACACCATATATTTT; J: TRBJ1-3; V: TRBV7-6; D: NA; size: few
CDR3: CASSLGQGARTEAFF; DNA: TGTGCCAGCAGTTTGGGACAGGGGGCGCGTACTGAAGCTTTCTTT; J: TRBJ1-1; V: TRBV28; D: TRBD1; size: NA
CDR3: CASSQDDRTYEQYF; DNA: TGTGCCAGCAGCCAAGATGACAGGACCTACGAGCAGTACTTC; J: TRBJ2-7; V: TRBV4-2; D: NA; size: NA
CDR3: CASSVGSGYGNTIYF; DNA: TGTGCCAGCAGCGTAGGTTCGGGTTACGGAAACACCATATATTTT; J: TRBJ1-3; V: TRBV9; D: NA; size: NA
CDR3: CATSRPGQERAFF; DNA: TGTGCCACCAGCAGACCGGGACAAGAACGAGCTTTCTTT; J: TRBJ1-1; V: TRBV15; D: NA; size: NA
CDR3: CATSLRGSTDTQYF; DNA: TGTGCCACCAGCCTGCGGGGTAGCACAGATACGCAGTATTTT; J: TRBJ2-3; V: TRBV15; D: NA; size: once
CDR3: CASSLIGSEQFF; DNA: TGTGCCAGCAGCTTAATTGGGAGTGAGCAGTTCTTC; J: TRBJ2-1; V: TRBV7-3; D: NA; size: NA
CDR3: CASSKSHGTDTQYF; DNA: TGTGCCAGCAGCAAGTCGCACGGCACAGATACGCAGTATTTT; J: TRBJ2-3; V: TRBV21-1; D: NA; size: NA
CDR3: CAIPSVRGEQFF; DNA: TGTGCCATCCCCAGTGTCCGAGGGGAGCAGTTCTTC; J: TRBJ2-1; V: TRBV15; D: NA; size: NA
CDR3: CASSFRQGGNIQYF; DNA: TGTGCCAGCAGTTTCCGACAGGGCGGAAACATTCAGTACTTC; J: TRBJ2-4; V: TRBV28; D: TRBD1; size: NA
CDR3: CASRPRGPSSPLHF; DNA: TGTGCCAGTAGGCCACGGGGGCCAAGTTCACCCCTCCACTTT; J: TRBJ1-6; V: TRBV19; D: NA; size: NA
CDR3: CASSIGLAGGWADTQYF; DNA: TGTGCCAGCAGCATTGGACTAGCGGGGGGGTGGGCAGATACGCAGTATTTT; J: TRBJ2-3; V: TRBV7-2; D: TRBD2; size: NA
CDR3: CASSQDRGGYGYTF; DNA: TGCGCCAGCAGCCAAGATAGGGGCGGCTATGGCTACACCTTC; J: TRBJ1-2; V: TRBV4-1; D: NA; size: NA
CDR3: CASSSQGNWETQYF; DNA: TGTGCCAGCAGCTCCCAAGGGAATTGGGAGACCCAGTACTTC; J: TRBJ2-5; V: TRBV9; D: NA; size: NA
CDR3: CASSLYGGDLDYGYTF; DNA: TGTGCCAGCAGTTTATATGGGGGGGATTTGGACTATGGCTACACCTTC; J: TRBJ1-2; V: TRBV27; D: NA; size: NA
CDR3: CASSTGGLQPQHF; DNA: TGTGCCAGCAGCACGGGGGGGCTTCAGCCCCAGCATTTT; J: TRBJ1-5; V: TRBV5-6; D: NA; size: once
CDR3: CASTIQGFNSPLHF; DNA: TGTGCCAGCACCATTCAGGGGTTTAATTCACCCCTCCACTTT; J: TRBJ1-6; V: TRBV6-5; D: NA; size: NA
CDR3: CASSVAGEYETQYF; DNA: TGTGCCAGCAGCGTAGCTGGGGAGTATGAGACCCAGTACTTC; J: TRBJ2-5; V: TRBV9; D: NA; size: NA
CDR3: CASRLANEQFF; DNA: TGTGCCAGCAGACTAGCTAATGAGCAGTTCTTC; J: TRBJ2-1; V: TRBV6-6; D: NA; size: few
CDR3: CASSVEGVTDTQYF; DNA: TGTGCCAGCAGCGTAGAGGGGGTAACAGATACGCAGTATTTT; J: TRBJ2-3; V: TRBV9; D: NA; size: few
CDR3: CAWNGEAPYNEQFF; DNA: TGTGCCTGGAACGGGGAGGCCCCCTACAATGAGCAGTTCTTC; J: TRBJ2-1; V: TRBV30; D: NA; size: many
CDR3: CASSQVRAGGADTQYF; DNA: TGCGCCAGCAGCCAAGTCCGAGCGGGAGGGGCAGATACGCAGTATTTT; J: TRBJ2-3; V: TRBV4-3; D: TRBD2; size: few
CDR3: CASSEESGGNTGELFF; DNA: TGTGCCAGCAGCGAAGAAAGCGGGGGGAACACCGGGGAGCTGTTTTTT; J: TRBJ2-2; V: TRBV6-4; D: TRBD2; size: NA